What follows are 12 T cell receptor beta chains derived from one specimen sequenced in a study of naive and memory T cell subsets (dated 2017 in TCRdb). The library was produced with UMI-ligation and nested PCR. Sequencing was performed on an Illumina MiSeq. The ligated cDNA was amplified in four rounds of PCR with nested alpha and beta constant region primers together with the SP2 primer. TCRdb applied fastp at Q25 and MiXCR to the public reads, then kept only in-frame beta chains. A single entry per CDR3 protein holds the most common genes and DNA from its merged rows. The sample table shows about 26,000 distinct CDR3 sequences, and over 4% are seen once. The leading ten clones occupy 7.4% of the sample. The study reported a robust and sensitive protocol to amplify, sequence and analyze TCRs, based on 3' ligation of a UMI-containing oligonucleotide to TCR cDNA. The specimen was blood. These receptors came from an adult in good health.

In regard to this clonotype: Just one base apart from a much larger clone, this may be a read error. V usage is TRBV10-3 and J usage is TRBJ1-2; D is unclear. Germline V gene data show CDR1 as ENHRY and CDR2 as SYGVKD. The CDR3 consists of 15 residues. The CDR3 coding sequence is TGTGCCATCAGTGAGTGGGGAGATAGCAACTATGGCGACACCTTC. Amino acid sequence: CAISEWGDSNYGDTF.

By share of the sample, this clonotype is medium-sized. V is TRBV20-1 and J is TRBJ2-7; 14 bases match TRBD2. CDR3 length equals 14 residues. CDR1 and CDR2 from the germline V gene are DFQATT and SNEGSKA (reference sequence). V trimming: 5 bases; J trimming: 4 bases; junction bases outside the gene matches: 4. In DNA form, the CDR3 reads TGCAGTGCTCCCGGGACTAGCGGGAGTTACGAGCAGTACTTC. Translating it yields CSAPGTSGSYEQYF.

This clonotype has at least ten counts. CDR3 sequence (DNA): TGTGCCAGTAGTCCTCGGACTAGCGGGAGTGGCGAGCAGTACTTC. Amino acid sequence: CASSPRTSGSGEQYF. The chain uses TRBV19 and TRBJ2-7, with TRBD2 matching over 13 bases. Germline assignment: CDR1 LNHDA and CDR2 SQIVND (reference sequence). The CDR3 sequence is 15 residues long. J lost 6 bases, V lost 5 bases, and 7 bases had no gene match. The whole variable domain, remainder taken from reference TRBV19 and TRBJ2-7, is DGGITQSPKYLFRKEGQNVTLSCEQNLNHDAMYWYRQDPGQGLRLIYYSQIVNDFQKGDIAEGYSVSREKKESFPLTVTSAQKNPTAFYLCASSPRTSGSGEQYFGPGTRLTVT.

This clonotype was found many times. The rearrangement joins TRBV30 to TRBJ2-1, with D uncertain. The CDR3 contains 14 residues. V lost 5 bases to trimming and J lost 6 bases, with 17 bases between them. Per germline, CDR1 GTSNPN and CDR2 SVGIG (reference sequence). The CDR3 is CAWESWVGSNEQFF. The CDR3, as DNA: TGTGCCTGGGAGAGCTGGGTAGGGTCCAATGAGCAGTTCTTC.

This clonotype was picked up many times. The chain combines TRBV28 with TRBJ2-7; D is tentatively TRBD1 or TRBD2 (5 bases each). From germline, CDR1 is MDHEN and CDR2 SYDVKM. V lost 6 bases to trimming and J lost 3 bases, with 21 bases between them. CDR3 length: 16 residues. In DNA form, the CDR3 reads TGTGCCAGCAGCTCGGGACCTACTCAGGATTTCTACGAGCAGTACTTC. Translating gives CASSSGPTQDFYEQYF. The full variable domain, its missing parts supplied by reference TRBV28 and TRBJ2-7, is DVKVTQSSRYLVKRTGEKVFLECVQDMDHENMFWYRQDPGLGLRLIYFSYDVKMKEKGDIPEGYSVSREKKERFSLILESASTNQTSMYLCASSSGPTQDFYEQYFGPGTRLTVT.

This clonotype was detected many times. The CDR3 region has the DNA TGCAGCGCCCTGGTGAGTTACGAGCAGTACTTC. Its protein is CSALVSYEQYF. The chain joins TRBV29-1 to TRBJ2-7, with D unclear. CDR3 length equals 11 residues. Germline-derived CDR1 and CDR2 are SQVTM and ANQGSEA. The V end lost 7 bases, the J end lost 4 bases, and 11 bases lay between the germline ends.

This clonotype was detected ten times or more. The chain has TRBV7-9 and TRBJ1-2, with D perhaps matching TRBD1 (5 bases). CDR3 length: 14 residues. CDR1 is SEHNR, CDR2 FQNEAQ, per germline (reference sequence). V was clipped by 2 bases and J by 5 bases, with 12 bases between them. CDR3 in DNA: TGTGCCAGCAGCTTAAGGGGAGGGGAATATGGCTACACCTTC. This codes for CASSLRGGEYGYTF.

This clonotype was seen ten or more times. Here the CDR3 reads CASSHSRPDTQYF. The CDR3 DNA reads TGCGCCAGCAGCCACTCTAGACCAGATACGCAGTATTTT. V is TRBV4-1 and J is TRBJ2-3; no definite D call. Trimming stripped 3 bases from V and 4 bases from J, with 8 bases between. The germline CDR1 and CDR2 sequences are MGHRA and YSYEKL. The CDR3 consists of 13 residues.

Ten or more counts support this clonotype. This chain connects TRBV6-5 to TRBJ2-1; 8 bases line up with TRBD2. The CDR3 totals 20 residues. Germline loops: CDR1 MNHEY, CDR2 SVGAGI. With 2 bases clipped from V and 4 bases from J, the junction kept 19 bases outside the gene matches. Here the CDR3 DNA reads TGTGCCAGCAGTTACGAAAGGGCGGGAGGACAACCATCGACGTACAATGAGCAGTTCTTC. Protein: CASSYERAGGQPSTYNEQFF.

The sample holds many counts of this clonotype. The chain recombines TRBV6-6 with TRBJ2-3; the D gene is possibly TRBD1 (6 bases). This CDR3 has 16 amino acids. Trimming cost V 2 bases and J 0 bases, with 12 bases left between them. Germline V gene lookup returns CDR1 MNHNY and CDR2 SVGAGI (reference sequence). The CDR3 DNA is TGTGCCAGCAGTTACGGCAGGGGCCTGAGCACAGATACGCAGTATTTT. Protein product: CASSYGRGLSTDTQYF.

There are many counts of this clonotype. The chain uses TRBV27 and TRBJ2-6; D not certain. With 1 base removed from V and 4 bases from J, the gap between germline ends came to 11 bases. The CDR3 consists of 16 residues. Germline V gene data show CDR1 as MNHEY and CDR2 as SMNVEV (reference sequence). CDR3 in DNA: TGTGCCAGCAGTTTATTCGACTCGACCGGGGCCAACGTCCTGACTTTC. This codes for CASSLFDSTGANVLTF.

This clonotype was observed a few times. The chain joins TRBV6-2 or TRBV6-3 to TRBJ2-1; 13 nucleotides match TRBD2. This CDR3 has 20 residues. CDR1 is MNHEY and CDR2 is SVGEGT in the germline V gene. Germline trimming cut 6 bases from V and 7 bases from J; bases unmatched to any gene: 21. CDR3 sequence reads: CASSPHRRLAGGFSRNEQFF. The CDR3 nucleotides read TGTGCCAGCAGCCCCCACCGGCGACTAGCGGGAGGCTTTTCGCGGAATGAGCAGTTCTTC.